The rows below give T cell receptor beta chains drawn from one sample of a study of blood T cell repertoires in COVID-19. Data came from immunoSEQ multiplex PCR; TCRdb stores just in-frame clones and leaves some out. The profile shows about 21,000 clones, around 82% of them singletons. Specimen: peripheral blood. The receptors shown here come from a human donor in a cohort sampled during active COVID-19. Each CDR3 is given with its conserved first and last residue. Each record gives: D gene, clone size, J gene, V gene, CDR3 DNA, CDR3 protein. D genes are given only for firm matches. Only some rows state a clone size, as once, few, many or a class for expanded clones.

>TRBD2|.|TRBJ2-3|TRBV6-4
TGTGCCAGCAGTGGACTAGCGGGGGGCACGGATACGCAGTATTTT
CASSGLAGGTDTQYF
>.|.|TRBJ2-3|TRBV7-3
TGTGCCACTTCGAATAGCCGCGATACGCAGTATTTT
CATSNSRDTQYF
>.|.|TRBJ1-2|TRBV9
TGTGCCAGCAGCGTAGATGGTAGCGGGGTTTATGGCTACACCTTC
CASSVDGSGVYGYTF
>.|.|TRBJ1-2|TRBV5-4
TGTGCCAGCAGCTTGGCCGTAGAAACCTATGGCTACACCTTC
CASSLAVETYGYTF
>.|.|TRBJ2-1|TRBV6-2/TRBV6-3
TGTGCCAGCAGTTATAGAGCAAATGAGCAGTTCTTC
CASSYRANEQFF
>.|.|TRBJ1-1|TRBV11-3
TGTGCCAGCAGCTTAGTGACTGGGGCAGGTACTGAAGCTTTCTTT
CASSLVTGAGTEAFF
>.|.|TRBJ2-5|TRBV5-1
TGCGCCAGCAGCGTACAGGGTTCGTCCGAGACCCAGTACTTC
CASSVQGSSETQYF
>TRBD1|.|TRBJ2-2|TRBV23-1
TGCGCCAGCAGTCAATCCGCCGGGACAGGGGGCCCCGGTAGGACCGGGGAGCTGTTTTTT
CASSQSAGTGGPGRTGELFF
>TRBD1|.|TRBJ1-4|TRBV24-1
TGTGCCACCAGTGAGGGGACAGGGTGGGGAGAAAAACTGTTTTTT
CATSEGTGWGEKLFF
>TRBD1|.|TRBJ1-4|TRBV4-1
TGCGCCAGCAGCCTTTTCCAGGGGGCTAATGAAAAACTGTTTTTT
CASSLFQGANEKLFF
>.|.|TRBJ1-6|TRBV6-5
TGTGCCAGTACTGGGGCAGGGGATTCACCCCTCCACTTT
CASTGAGDSPLHF
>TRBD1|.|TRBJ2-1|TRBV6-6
TGTGCCAGCAGTTCCGGGACAGAGATTATTTTCAATGAGCAGTTCTTC
CASSSGTEIIFNEQFF
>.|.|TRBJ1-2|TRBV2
TGTGCCAGCAAATGGCAGGGGCAATATCGACAAGGGCCGAATGGCTACACCTTC
CASKWQGQYRQGPNGYTF
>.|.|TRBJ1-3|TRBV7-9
TGTGCCAGCCCGAGCCCCTCTGGAAACACCATATATTTT
CASPSPSGNTIYF
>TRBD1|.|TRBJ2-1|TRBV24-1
TGTGCCACCAGTGAGCAGCAGGGACAGCCAGACTACAATGAGCAGTTCTTC
CATSEQQGQPDYNEQFF
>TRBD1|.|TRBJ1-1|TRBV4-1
TGCGCCAGCAGCCAACTTTTTGGGACAGGCGGTAACACTGAAGCTTTCTTT
CASSQLFGTGGNTEAFF
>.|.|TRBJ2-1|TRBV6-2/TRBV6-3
TGTGCCAGCAGTAAACTAAGCTCCTACAATGAGCAGTTCTTC
CASSKLSSYNEQFF
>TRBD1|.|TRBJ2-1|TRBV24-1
TGTGCCACCACCGGGACAGGGGGGACCTACAATGAGCAGTTCTTC
CATTGTGGTYNEQFF
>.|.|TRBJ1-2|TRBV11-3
TGTGCCAGCAGCTTAGAACAGACATCCTCCTATGGCTACACCTTC
CASSLEQTSSYGYTF
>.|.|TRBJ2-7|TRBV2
TGTGCCAGCACTCCCTGGGACTTAACCTCCCATGGCGAGCAGTACTTC
CASTPWDLTSHGEQYF
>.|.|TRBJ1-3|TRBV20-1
TGCAGTGCTAGTGTGTCAGGGGCTGGAAACACCATATATTTT
CSASVSGAGNTIYF
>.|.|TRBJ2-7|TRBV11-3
TGTGCCAGCAGCCCCGGAGGGCAGGCGCCCTCCTACGAGCAGTACTTC
CASSPGGQAPSYEQYF
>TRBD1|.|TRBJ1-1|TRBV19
TGTGCCAGTACCAACAGGGGGCTTGATGAAGCTTTCTTT
CASTNRGLDEAFF
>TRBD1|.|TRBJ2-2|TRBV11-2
TGTGCCAGCACATTCAGGGACAGACCAAACACCGGGGAGCTGTTTTTT
CASTFRDRPNTGELFF
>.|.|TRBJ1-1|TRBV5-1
TGCGCCAGCAGCTATTCCTCCAGGGCGGATACTGAAGCTTTCTTT
CASSYSSRADTEAFF
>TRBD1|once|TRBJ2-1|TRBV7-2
TGTGCCAGCAGTTCGGGACAGGGCTCCTACAATGAGCAGTTCTTC
CASSSGQGSYNEQFF
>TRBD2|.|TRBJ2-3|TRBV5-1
TGCGCCAGCAGCTTGGTCGGTAGCGGGGTTGGGACAGATACGCAGTATTTT
CASSLVGSGVGTDTQYF
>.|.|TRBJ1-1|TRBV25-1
TGTGCCAGCAGTGAATCCTTACAGACTGAAGCTTTCTTT
CASSESLQTEAFF
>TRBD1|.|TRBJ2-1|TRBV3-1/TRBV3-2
TGTGCCAGCAGCCAAGAAAACAGGGGCCTTGGTCTGTTCTTC
CASSQENRGLGLFF
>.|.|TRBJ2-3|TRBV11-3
TGTGCCAGCAGCTTTCTCCTTTCGGCCCTAGGAGTTTTAGATACGCAGTATTTT
CASSFLLSALGVLDTQYF
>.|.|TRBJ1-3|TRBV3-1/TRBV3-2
TGTGCCAGCATGCTCAGCGGACCCTCTGGAAACACCATATATTTT
CASMLSGPSGNTIYF
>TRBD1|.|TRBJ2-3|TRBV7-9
TGTGCCAGCAGCTTAGGGGATTACAGGGGGCGAGCAGATACGCAGTATTTT
CASSLGDYRGRADTQYF
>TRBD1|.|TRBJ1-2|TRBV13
TGTGCCAGCAGCTTACGGCTGACAGGGTATAACTATGGCTACACCTTC
CASSLRLTGYNYGYTF
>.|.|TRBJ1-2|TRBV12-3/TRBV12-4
TGTGCCAGCGGGATAGGGGGTAACTATGGCTACACCTTC
CASGIGGNYGYTF
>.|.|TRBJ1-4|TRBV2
TGTGCCAGCAGTAAGACAGATGATAGGGGGATGGTTGAAAAACTGTTTTTT
CASSKTDDRGMVEKLFF
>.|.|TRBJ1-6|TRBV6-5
TGTGCCAGCAAGGACAGTGATAATTCACCCCTCCACTTT
CASKDSDNSPLHF
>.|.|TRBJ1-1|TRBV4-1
TGCGCCAGCAGCCAAGATCGGGACACTGAAGCTTTCTTT
CASSQDRDTEAFF
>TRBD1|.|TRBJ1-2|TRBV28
TGTGCCAGCAGTTTCGGGACAGACTATGGCTACACCTTC
CASSFGTDYGYTF
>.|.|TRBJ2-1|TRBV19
TGTGCCAGTAACGACGGGGCCCAGGGAGGTAAAAATGAGCAGTTCTTC
CASNDGAQGGKNEQFF
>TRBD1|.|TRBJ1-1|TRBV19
TGTGCCAGTATCCGGGACAGGGTGAACACTGAAGCTTTCTTT
CASIRDRVNTEAFF
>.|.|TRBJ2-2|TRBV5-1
TGCGCCAGCAGCTTGTCAGGGACAACCGGGGAGCTGTTTTTT
CASSLSGTTGELFF
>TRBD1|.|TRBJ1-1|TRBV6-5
TGTGCCAGCAGCCAGGGGGGGAACACTGAAGCTTTCTTT
CASSQGGNTEAFF
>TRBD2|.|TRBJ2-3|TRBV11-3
TGTGCCAGCAGCTTAGGTGATGAATGGGTTCTAGCGGACCTCACAGATACGCAGTATTTT
CASSLGDEWVLADLTDTQYF